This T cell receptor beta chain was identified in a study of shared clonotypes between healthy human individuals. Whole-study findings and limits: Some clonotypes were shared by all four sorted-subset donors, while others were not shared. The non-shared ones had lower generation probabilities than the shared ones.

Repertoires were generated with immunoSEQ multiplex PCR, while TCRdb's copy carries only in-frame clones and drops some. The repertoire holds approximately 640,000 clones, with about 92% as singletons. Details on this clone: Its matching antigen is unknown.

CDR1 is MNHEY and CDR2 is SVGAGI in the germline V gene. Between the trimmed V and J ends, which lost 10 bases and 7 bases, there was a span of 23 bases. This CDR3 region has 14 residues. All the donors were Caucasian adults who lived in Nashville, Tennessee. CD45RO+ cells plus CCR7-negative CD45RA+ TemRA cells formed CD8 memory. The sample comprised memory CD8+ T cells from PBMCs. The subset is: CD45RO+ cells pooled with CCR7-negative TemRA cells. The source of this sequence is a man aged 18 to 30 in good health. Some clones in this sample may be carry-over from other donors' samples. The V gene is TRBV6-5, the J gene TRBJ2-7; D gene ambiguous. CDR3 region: CATSYSSDAREQYF. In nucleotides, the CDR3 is TGTGCCACTTCCTACTCATCGGACGCAAGGGAGCAGTACTTC.